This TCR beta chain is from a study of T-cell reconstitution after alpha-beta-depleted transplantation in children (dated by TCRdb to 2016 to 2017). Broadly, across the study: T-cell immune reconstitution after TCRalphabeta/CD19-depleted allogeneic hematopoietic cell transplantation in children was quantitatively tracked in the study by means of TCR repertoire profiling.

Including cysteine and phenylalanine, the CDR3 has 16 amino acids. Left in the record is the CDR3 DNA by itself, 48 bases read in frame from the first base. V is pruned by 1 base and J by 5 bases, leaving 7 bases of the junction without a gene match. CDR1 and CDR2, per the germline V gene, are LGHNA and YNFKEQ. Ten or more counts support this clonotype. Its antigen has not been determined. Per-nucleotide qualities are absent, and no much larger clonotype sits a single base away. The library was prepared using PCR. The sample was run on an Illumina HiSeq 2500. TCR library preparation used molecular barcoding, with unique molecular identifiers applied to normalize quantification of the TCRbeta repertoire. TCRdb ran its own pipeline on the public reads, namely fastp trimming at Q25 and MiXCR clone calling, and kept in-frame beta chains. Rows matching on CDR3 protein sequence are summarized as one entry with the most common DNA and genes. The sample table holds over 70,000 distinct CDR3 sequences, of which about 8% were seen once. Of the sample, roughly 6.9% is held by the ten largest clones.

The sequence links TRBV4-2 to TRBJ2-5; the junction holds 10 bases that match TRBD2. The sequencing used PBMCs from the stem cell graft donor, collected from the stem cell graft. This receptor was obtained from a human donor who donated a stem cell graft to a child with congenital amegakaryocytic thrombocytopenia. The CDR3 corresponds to CASSQVLAGVGETQYF. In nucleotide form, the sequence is TGTGCCAGCAGCCAAGTTCTAGCGGGAGTTGGCGAGACCCAGTACTTC.